Given below is one T cell receptor beta chain in context. Its specificity is not known. Sample time point: newly diagnosed GD, antithyroid drugs for less than 3 months. After RNA was extracted from PBMCs, the TCR library was made from it. This sample was included in a study of regulatory T cells in long-lasting Graves disease. Germline CDR1 reads MNHEY; CDR2 reads SVGAGI. The CDR3 covers 19 residues. Trimming stripped 2 bases from V and 6 bases from J, with 25 bases between. In building TCR beta libraries, iRepertoire HTBI primers were used together with Arm-PCR of CDR3 regions. TCRdb fed the multiplex PCR reads into MiXCR, producing one record per CDR3 protein. The table lists roughly 380,000 distinct CDR3 sequences, around 15% of them singletons. Overall study findings and caveats: Few sampled subjects may have lowered accuracy. Public clonotype sharing was higher in persistent than newly diagnosed patients. TCR diversity in persistent Graves' patients was below that of newly diagnosed ones. TRBV28, TRBJ1-2 and TRBJ2-5 were segments that persistent disease favored.

The chain is built from TRBV6-5 and TRBJ2-2, with D tentatively TRBD2 (6 bases). The TCR originated in a female donor with Graves disease. The source material was peripheral blood mononuclear cells (PBMCs), sampled at new diagnosis, from a patient treated with antithyroid drugs. DNA of the CDR3: TGTGCCAGCAGTTACCCGAATCGTGGGGGGAGGACATTCTCCGGGGAGCTGTTTTTT. Protein product: CASSYPNRGGRTFSGELFF.